This T cell receptor beta chain was captured by sequencing in a study of beta chain features in type 1 diabetes. Findings of the study overall: Patients with Type 1 diabetes showed moderately but significantly shorter TCRB CDR3s in all four CD4+ subsets. In comparison with healthy donors, patients had naive, central memory and Treg TCRB repertoires that appeared more similar. VDJ junctions from type 1 diabetes patients carried fewer insertions and larger deletions.

The CDR3 is 15 residues long. Per the germline V gene, CDR1 is SGHRS and CDR2 is YFSETQ. Trimming at V came to 4 bases and at J to 6 bases, leaving 7 bases not matched to a gene. This clone occurred a few times. The antigen remains unidentified. A CD45RO/CCR7/CD25/CD127/CD95/CD27 panel sorted naive, central memory, regulatory and stem cell-like memory CD4+ cells. The sequenced template was cDNA made from the entire isolated RNA. TCRdb's copy holds only in-frame clones and misses some; the assay was immunoSEQ multiplex PCR. This sample has around 150,000 clones, with roughly 8.1% found just once. The chain carries TRBV5-1 and TRBJ2-1; TRBD1 matches 10 bases. This TCR came from a man aged 18 to 35 in good health. What was sequenced was central memory CD4+ T cells from blood. The CDR3 here is CASSPGQGLINEQFF. The CDR3, as DNA: TGCGCCAGCAGCCCGGGACAGGGGCTTATCAATGAGCAGTTCTTC.